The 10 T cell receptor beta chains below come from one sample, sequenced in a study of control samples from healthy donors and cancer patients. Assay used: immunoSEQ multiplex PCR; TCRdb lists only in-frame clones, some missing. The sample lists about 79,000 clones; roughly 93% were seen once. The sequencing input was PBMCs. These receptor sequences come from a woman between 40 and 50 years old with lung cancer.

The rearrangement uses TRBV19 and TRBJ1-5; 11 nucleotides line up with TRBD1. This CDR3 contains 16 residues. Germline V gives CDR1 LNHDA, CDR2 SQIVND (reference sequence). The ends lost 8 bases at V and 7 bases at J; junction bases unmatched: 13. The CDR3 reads CASSPKGQGVVQPQHF. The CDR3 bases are TGTGCCAGTTCCCCCAAGGGACAGGGGGTGGTACAGCCCCAGCATTTT. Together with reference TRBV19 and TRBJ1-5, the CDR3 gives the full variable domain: DGGITQSPKYLFRKEGQNVTLSCEQNLNHDAMYWYRQDPGQGLRLIYYSQIVNDFQKGDIAEGYSVSREKKESFPLTVTSAQKNPTAFYLCASSPKGQGVVQPQHFGDGTRLSIL.

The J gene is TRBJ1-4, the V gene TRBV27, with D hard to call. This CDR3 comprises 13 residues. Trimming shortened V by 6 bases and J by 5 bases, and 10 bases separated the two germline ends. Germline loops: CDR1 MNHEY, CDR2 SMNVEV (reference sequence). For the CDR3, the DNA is TGTGCCAGCAGATGGTTGGGGAATGAAAAACTGTTTTTT. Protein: CASRWLGNEKLFF.

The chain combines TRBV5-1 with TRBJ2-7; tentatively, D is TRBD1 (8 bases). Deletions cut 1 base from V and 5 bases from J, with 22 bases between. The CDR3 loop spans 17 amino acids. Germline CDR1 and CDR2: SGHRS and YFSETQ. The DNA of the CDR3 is TGCGCCAGCAGCTTGAGGCTACAGGGGGGGCGTGAGGACGAGCAGTACTTC. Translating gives CASSLRLQGGREDEQYF.

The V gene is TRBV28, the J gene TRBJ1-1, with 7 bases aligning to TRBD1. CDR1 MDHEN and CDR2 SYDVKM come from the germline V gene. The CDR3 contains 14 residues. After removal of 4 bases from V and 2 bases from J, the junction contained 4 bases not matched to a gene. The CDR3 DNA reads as TGTGCCAGCAGTTCAGGACAGGTCAACACTGAAGCTTTCTTT. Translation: CASSSGQVNTEAFF.

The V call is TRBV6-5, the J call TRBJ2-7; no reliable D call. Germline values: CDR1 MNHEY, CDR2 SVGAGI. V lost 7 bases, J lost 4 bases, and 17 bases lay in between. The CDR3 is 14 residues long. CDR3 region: CASTLEAVGYEQYF. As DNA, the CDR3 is TGTGCCAGCACCCTAGAGGCGGTAGGGTACGAGCAGTACTTC.

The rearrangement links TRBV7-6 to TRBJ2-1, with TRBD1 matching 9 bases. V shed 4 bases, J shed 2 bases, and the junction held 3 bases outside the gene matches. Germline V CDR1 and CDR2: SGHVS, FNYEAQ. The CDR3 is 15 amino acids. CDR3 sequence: CASSSGTGTYNEQFF. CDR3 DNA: TGTGCCAGCAGCTCCGGGACAGGGACCTACAATGAGCAGTTCTTC.

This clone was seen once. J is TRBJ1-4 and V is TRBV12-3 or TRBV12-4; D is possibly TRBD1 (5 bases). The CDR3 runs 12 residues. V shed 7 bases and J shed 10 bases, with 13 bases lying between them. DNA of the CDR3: TGTGCCAGCACGGTAGGGGACGGAAAACTGTTTTTT. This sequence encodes CASTVGDGKLFF.

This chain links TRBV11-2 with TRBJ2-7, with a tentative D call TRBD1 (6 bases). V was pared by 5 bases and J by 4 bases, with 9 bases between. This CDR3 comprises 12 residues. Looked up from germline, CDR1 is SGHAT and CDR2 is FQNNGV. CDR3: CASSPRGYEQYF. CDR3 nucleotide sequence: TGTGCCAGCAGCCCTAGGGGGTACGAGCAGTACTTC.

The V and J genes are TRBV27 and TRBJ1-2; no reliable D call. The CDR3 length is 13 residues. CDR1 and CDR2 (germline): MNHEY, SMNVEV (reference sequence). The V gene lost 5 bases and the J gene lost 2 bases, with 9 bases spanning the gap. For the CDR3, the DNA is TGTGCCAGCAGTCCGGCAGCCAACTATGGCTACACCTTC. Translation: CASSPAANYGYTF.

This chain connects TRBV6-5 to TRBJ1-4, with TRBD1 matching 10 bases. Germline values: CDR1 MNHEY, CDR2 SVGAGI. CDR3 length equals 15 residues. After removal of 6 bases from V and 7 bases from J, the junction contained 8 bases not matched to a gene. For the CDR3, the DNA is TGTGCCAGCAGCGAGCGGACAGGGGGGACTGAAAAACTGTTTTTT. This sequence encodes CASSERTGGTEKLFF.